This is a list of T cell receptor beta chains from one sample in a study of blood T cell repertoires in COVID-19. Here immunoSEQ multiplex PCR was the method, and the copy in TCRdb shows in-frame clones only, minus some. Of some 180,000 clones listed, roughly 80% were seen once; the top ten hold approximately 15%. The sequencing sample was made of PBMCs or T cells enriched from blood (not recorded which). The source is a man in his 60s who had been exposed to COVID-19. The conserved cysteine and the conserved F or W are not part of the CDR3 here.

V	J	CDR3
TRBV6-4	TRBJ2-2	ATGTGDTGELF
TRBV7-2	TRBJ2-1	ASSLGLAGRPFSYNEQF
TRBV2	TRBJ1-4	ASSLGLGEKLF
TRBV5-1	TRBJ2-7	ASSGTGDSRGEQY
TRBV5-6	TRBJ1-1	ASSLVTTGGRGNTEAF
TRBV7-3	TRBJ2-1	ASSPNLPPVAGDHNEQF
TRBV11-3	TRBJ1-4	ASSPLRGKNEKLF
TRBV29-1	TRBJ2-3	SVDPSGTSGYTDTQY
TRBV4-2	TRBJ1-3	ASSQASGGNTIY
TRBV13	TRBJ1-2	ASSPQATYGYT
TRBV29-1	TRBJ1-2	SVVYGALQQGYT
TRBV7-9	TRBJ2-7	ASSWGDAHIYEQY
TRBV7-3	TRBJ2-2	ASSPTSGAGELF
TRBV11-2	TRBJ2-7	ASSYSTGTGTYEQY
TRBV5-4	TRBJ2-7	ASSLRQGALYEQY
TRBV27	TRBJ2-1	ASSLDRGRYNEQF
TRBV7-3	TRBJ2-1	ASSLPQGLAGSNEQF
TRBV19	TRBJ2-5	ASRGLAGAKETQY
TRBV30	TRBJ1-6	AWRGDSSPLH
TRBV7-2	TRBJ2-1	ASSMTSRSYNEQF
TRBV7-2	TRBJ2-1	ASSFRQGRVNEQF
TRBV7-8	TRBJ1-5	ASSLSDSRNQPQH
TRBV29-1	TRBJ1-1	SGATGSGEAF
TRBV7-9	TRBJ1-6	ASSLDQGGSPLH
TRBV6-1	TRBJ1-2	ASSEARQGTGRGANYGYT
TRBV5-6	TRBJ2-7	ASSSPLLTDYYEQY
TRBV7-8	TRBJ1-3	ASSYRGAGNTIY
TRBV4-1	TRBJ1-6	ASSQVRTGLASPLH
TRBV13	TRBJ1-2	ASSSPSQTARWGYGYT